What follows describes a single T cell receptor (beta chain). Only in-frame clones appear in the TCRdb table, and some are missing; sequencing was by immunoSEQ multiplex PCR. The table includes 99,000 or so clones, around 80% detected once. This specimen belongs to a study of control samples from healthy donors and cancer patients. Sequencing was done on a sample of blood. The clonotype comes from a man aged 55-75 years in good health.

Here the CDR3 reads CAAGDSNTGELFF. In nucleotides, the CDR3 is TGCGCCGCGGGGGACTCGAACACCGGGGAGCTGTTTTTT. V usage is TRBV4-1 and J usage is TRBJ2-2; 7 nucleotides match TRBD2. The germline V gene encodes CDR1 MGHRA and CDR2 YSYEKL. The length of the CDR3 is 13 residues. J lost 0 bases, V lost 11 bases, and 3 bases had no gene match.